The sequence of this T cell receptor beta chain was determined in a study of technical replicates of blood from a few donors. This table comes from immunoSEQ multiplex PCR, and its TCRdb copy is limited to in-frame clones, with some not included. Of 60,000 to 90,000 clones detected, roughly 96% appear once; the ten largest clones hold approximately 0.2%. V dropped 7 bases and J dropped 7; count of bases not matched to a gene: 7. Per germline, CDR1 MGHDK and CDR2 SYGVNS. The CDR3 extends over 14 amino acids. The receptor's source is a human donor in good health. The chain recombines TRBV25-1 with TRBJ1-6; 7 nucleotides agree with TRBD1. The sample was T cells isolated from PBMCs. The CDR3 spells CASNPGQENSPLHF. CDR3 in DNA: TGTGCCAGCAACCCAGGACAGGAGAATTCACCCCTCCACTTT.